This paragraph covers one T cell receptor beta chain sequence. The antigen remains unidentified. This may come from a read error, since a much larger clone is one base off. This sample was included in a study of T cells in Graves' hyperthyroidism and ophthalmopathy. Study results and limitations: It was a median approximately six months before onset that the model predicted ophthalmopathy. Blood also showed most of the thyroid clonotypes that were expanded above 0.001.

Authors of the study amplified TCR beta CDR3 regions from RNA transcripts. HTBI primers drove first-round RT-PCR of the TCR CDR3. TCRdb ran MiXCR on the multiplex PCR reads and lists one entry per CDR3 protein. The table includes roughly 290,000 distinct CDR3 sequences, 15% to 20% detected once. The germline CDR1 and CDR2 sequences are ENHRY and SYGVKD. V dropped 5 bases and J dropped 5 bases, with 15 bases sitting between them. CDR3 length equals 14 residues. Lactation, pregnancy, other autoimmune disease or uncontrolled infection led to exclusion of patients. 10 ml of fresh peripheral blood supplied the PBMCs.

This TCR derives from an older woman with Graves' ophthalmopathy. The chain recombines TRBV10-3 with TRBJ1-2, with D perhaps matching TRBD1 (5 bases). Sample: blood. CDR3 region: CAISYVGTVYGYTF. The DNA of the CDR3 is TGTGCCATCAGTTACGTGGGGACGGTATATGGCTACACCTTC.